The 31 T cell receptor beta chains listed next were all sequenced from one sample in a study of cytomegalovirus exposure and HLA in healthy donors. The PCR used 60 Vbeta and 13 Jbeta primers. Repertoires were generated with immunoSEQ multiplex PCR, while TCRdb's copy carries only in-frame clones and drops some. The sample lists 150,000 to 200,000 clones; 85% were seen once. Sequences were obtained from PBMCs. Source of these receptors: a man aged 18 to 29 in good health and CMV-seropositive.

V gene TRBV29-1 combines with J gene TRBJ1-1; D is uncertain. This CDR3 comprises 13 residues. Between the trimmed V and J ends, which lost 2 bases and 3 bases, there was a span of 10 bases. CDR1 and CDR2 (germline): SQVTM, ANQGSEA. The CDR3 bases are TGCAGCGTTGAAAGTGGGGAGGACACTGAAGCTTTCTTT. Translating gives CSVESGEDTEAFF.

This clone was counted a few times. This rearrangement joins TRBV6-1 to TRBJ1-1; D possibly corresponds to TRBD1 (5 bases). CDR3 length equals 16 residues. Germline V gene data show CDR1 as MNHNS and CDR2 as SASEGT. Trimming cost V 1 base and J 5 bases, with 17 bases left between them. The CDR3 here is CASSEGAGLGGTEAFF. In DNA, the CDR3 is TGTGCCAGCAGTGAAGGGGCAGGGTTGGGGGGGACTGAAGCTTTCTTT.

The chain couples TRBV10-3 to TRBJ1-1; D is possibly TRBD1 (5 bases). The CDR3 extends over 13 amino acids. Trimming pared 7 bases from V and 5 bases from J, leaving 14 bases between. The germline V gene encodes CDR1 ENHRY and CDR2 SYGVKD. In DNA, the CDR3 is TGTGCCATCACTCCGGCGGGGGGGACTGAAGCTTTCTTT. Translating gives CAITPAGGTEAFF.

The V call is TRBV18, the J call TRBJ2-7; possibly TRBD1 for D (6 bases). The CDR3 runs to 14 residues. Trimming pared 4 bases from V and 2 bases from J, leaving 12 bases between. Germline CDR1 is KGHSH and CDR2 is LQKENI. For the CDR3, the DNA is TGTGCCAGCTCACAGGGGACACCCCCCTACGAGCAGTACTTC. It is translated as CASSQGTPPYEQYF.

The gene calls are TRBV6-1 and TRBJ1-2; 8 nucleotides align to TRBD1. From germline, CDR1 is MNHNS and CDR2 SASEGT. The V and J ends lost 6 bases and 5 bases, in that order; junction bases with no gene match: 5. The CDR3 is made up of 13 amino acids. The CDR3 nucleotides are TGTGCCAGCAGCGTGACAGGGGCTTATGGCTACACCTTC. As protein: CASSVTGAYGYTF.

The chain's CDR3 is CASSPRGLPGYTF. Here the CDR3 DNA reads TGTGCCAGCAGCCCGAGGGGGCTGCCTGGCTACACCTTC. The chain recombines TRBV7-2 with TRBJ1-2; TRBD1 matches 7 bases. This CDR3 is built from 13 residues. V dropped 5 bases and J dropped 7; count of bases not matched to a gene: 7. Germline V CDR1 and CDR2: SGHTA, FQGNSA.

The chain joins TRBV5-1 to TRBJ2-2; possible D gene TRBD2, 6 bases. Germline V CDR1 and CDR2: SGHRS, YFSETQ. The CDR3 spans 16 residues. V lost 3 bases, J lost 3 bases, and 15 bases lay in between. The CDR3 DNA sequence: TGCGCCAGCAGCTCCCCCGCGGGATACTACACCGGGGAGCTGTTTTTT. This encodes CASSSPAGYYTGELFF.

The table lists this clone with a few counts. The V gene is TRBV6-1, the J gene TRBJ2-7; D is perhaps TRBD1 (6 bases). V lost 1 base, J lost 0 bases, and 10 bases lay in between. CDR1 and CDR2 (germline): MNHNS, SASEGT. The CDR3 consists of 15 residues. The CDR3 bases are TGTGCCAGCAGTGAAGGGGCAGGGGTCTCCTACGAGCAGTACTTC. This sequence encodes CASSEGAGVSYEQYF.

About this clone: Its ends do not fully match the called genes, so a read error is possible. Other DNA sequences within the sample encode an identical CDR3. CDR3 loop: CASSLEDRVNTEAFF. The CDR3 bases are TGCGCCAGCAGCTTGGAGGACAGGGTGAACACTGAAGCTTTCTTT. This chain joins TRBV5-6 and TRBJ1-1, with 8 bases matching TRBD1. Germline assignment: CDR1 SGHDT and CDR2 YYEEEE. This CDR3 has 15 residues.

V is TRBV5-1 and J is TRBJ2-2; 11 positions agree with TRBD1. With V trimmed by 0 bases and J by 6 bases, 13 bases remained unmatched. Germline values: CDR1 SGHRS, CDR2 YFSETQ. This CDR3 region has 19 residues. The CDR3 reads CASSLADRGLFRTSGELFF. DNA for the CDR3: TGCGCCAGCAGCTTGGCGGACAGGGGGCTTTTCCGGACCTCCGGGGAGCTGTTTTTT. The whole variable domain, remainder taken from reference TRBV5-1 and TRBJ2-2, is KAGVTQTPRYLIKTRGQQVTLSCSPISGHRSVSWYQQTPGQGLQFLFEYFSETQRNKGNFPGRFSGRQFSNSRSEMNVSTLELGDSALYLCASSLADRGLFRTSGELFFGEGSRLTVL.

This chain joins TRBV29-1 and TRBJ1-4, with 8 positions matching TRBD1. The germline CDR1 and CDR2 sequences are SQVTM and ANQGSEA. V was clipped by 6 bases and J by 8 bases; unmatched bases: 8. The CDR3 is 13 amino acids. CDR3 nucleotide sequence: TGCAGCGTCAACACAGGGGGAGGGGAAAAACTGTTTTTT. This codes for CSVNTGGGEKLFF.

The sample holds one count of this clone. This rearrangement joins TRBV7-2 to TRBJ2-7; D is ambiguous. CDR1 SGHTA and CDR2 FQGNSA come from the germline V gene. V was cut by 5 bases and J by 2 bases, with 10 bases left in between. The CDR3 consists of 13 residues. The CDR3 spells CASSPTSPYEQYF. The CDR3 DNA reads TGTGCCAGCAGCCCGACAAGCCCCTACGAGCAGTACTTC. The full variable domain, its missing parts supplied by reference TRBV7-2 and TRBJ2-7, is GAGVSQSPSNKVTEKGKDVELRCDPISGHTALYWYRQSLGQGLEFLIYFQGNSAPDKSGLPSDRFSAERTGGSVSTLTIQRTQQEDSAVYLCASSPTSPYEQYFGPGTRLTVT.

This rearrangement joins TRBV30 to TRBJ2-3, with 9 positions matching TRBD2. The length of the CDR3 is 19 residues. V lost 8 bases to trimming and J lost 4 bases; unmatched junction nucleotides: 25. Germline CDR1 is GTSNPN and CDR2 is SVGIG (reference sequence). In DNA, the CDR3 is TGTGCCAGCCGGTTGGGAAAAGTTGGCGGGGGGGCTGGGTCAGATACGCAGTATTTT. Encoded protein: CASRLGKVGGGAGSDTQYF.

This chain uses TRBV10-3 with TRBJ2-2; unclear D gene. The ends were cut back, 6 bases at V and 0 bases at J, with 8 bases in the middle. This CDR3 comprises 14 residues. The germline CDR1 and CDR2 sequences are ENHRY and SYGVKD. The CDR3 region has the DNA TGTGCCATCAGGTGGCAGGCGAACACCGGGGAGCTGTTTTTT. This translates into CAIRWQANTGELFF.

The chain employs TRBV6-5 and TRBJ2-3; 8 bases agree with TRBD1. The CDR3 totals 15 residues. Trimming cost V 8 bases and J 5 bases; bases outside gene matches: 12. Germline V gene lookup returns CDR1 MNHEY and CDR2 SVGAGI. The CDR3 coding sequence is TGTGCCAGCGGGCTTCAGGGGGCAAGTGGAGATACGCAGTATTTT. This translates into CASGLQGASGDTQYF.

The DNA for the CDR3 is TGTGCCAGCAGCCCCCCCACAGGGGAGAACTCACCCCTCCACTTT. The encoded protein is CASSPPTGENSPLHF. V usage is TRBV7-9 and J usage is TRBJ1-6; 7 bases line up with TRBD1. V shed 5 bases and J 10 bases; nucleotides not matched to a gene: 11. Germline values: CDR1 SEHNR, CDR2 FQNEAQ (reference sequence). The CDR3 is 15 residues long.

The CDR3 DNA reads TGTGCCAGCAGTGACTCCACCAGCGGGGGGGCGGTAGATACGCAGTATTTT. Its protein is CASSDSTSGGAVDTQYF. This rearrangement joins TRBV6-4 to TRBJ2-3; the match to TRBD2 covers 10 bases. With V trimmed by 0 bases and J by 5 bases, 8 bases remained unmatched. This CDR3 has 17 residues. CDR1 and CDR2 from the germline V gene are MRHNA and SNTAGT.

This clone was observed a few times. The V gene is TRBV10-3, the J gene TRBJ1-1; 8 nucleotides agree with TRBD1. The length of the CDR3 is 14 residues. The V and J ends lost 2 bases and 6 bases, in that order; junction bases with no gene match: 5. The germline V gene has CDR1 ENHRY and CDR2 SYGVKD. The CDR3: CAISEPRTGSEAFF. CDR3 bases: TGTGCCATCAGTGAGCCCCGGACAGGGTCTGAAGCTTTCTTT.

This chain links TRBV27 with TRBJ2-5; D gene uncertain. With the DNA end fitting TRBJ2-7 better, the J assignment may be wrong. The CDR3 totals 12 residues. The germline V gene has CDR1 MNHEY and CDR2 SMNVEV (reference sequence). The CDR3 region is CASSPNSYEQYF. The CDR3 DNA follows: TGTGCCAGCAGTCCGAACTCCTACGAGCAGTACTTC.

This chain uses TRBV7-9 with TRBJ1-4; no reliable D call. CDR3 length: 15 amino acids. The V end lost 5 bases, the J end lost 4 bases, and 14 bases lay between the germline ends. Per germline, CDR1 SEHNR and CDR2 FQNEAQ (reference sequence). Written as DNA, the CDR3 is TGTGCCAGCAGCCAAAGGAGCGGACTTAATGAAAAACTGTTTTTT. This encodes CASSQRSGLNEKLFF.

This clone is termed medium-sized. The V call is TRBV13, the J call TRBJ2-2; 8 bases line up with TRBD1. The CDR3 is 16 residues long. V trimming: 1 base; J trimming: 4 bases; junction bases outside the gene matches: 5. Germline CDR1 is PRHDT and CDR2 is FYEKMQ (reference sequence). The CDR3 reads CASSLEGQDITGELFF. The CDR3 DNA is TGTGCCAGCAGCTTAGAGGGACAGGATATCACCGGGGAGCTGTTTTTT. Supplemented by reference TRBV13 and TRBJ2-2, the full variable domain reads AAGVIQSPRHLIKEKRETATLKCYPIPRHDTVYWYQQGPGQDPQFLISFYEKMQSDKGSIPDRFSAQQFSDYHSELNMSSLELGDSALYFCASSLEGQDITGELFFGEGSRLTVL.

The gene calls are TRBV5-4 and TRBJ1-1, with a tentative D call TRBD1 (5 bases). This CDR3 comprises 13 residues. Trimming took 1 base from V and 4 from J, leaving 8 bases between them. Germline V CDR1 and CDR2: SGHNT, YYREEE (reference sequence). The DNA for the CDR3 is TGTGCCAGCAGCTTGATGGGGGGCACTGAAGCTTTCTTT. This encodes CASSLMGGTEAFF.

This chain uses TRBV27 with TRBJ2-2; D might be TRBD2 (5 bases). V shed 3 bases and J shed 5 bases, with 10 bases lying between them. This CDR3 comprises 14 residues. From germline, CDR1 is MNHEY and CDR2 SMNVEV (reference sequence). CDR3 protein: CASSFTGSTGELFF. CDR3 nucleotides: TGTGCCAGCAGTTTCACGGGGAGTACCGGGGAGCTGTTTTTT.

The chain combines TRBV7-8 with TRBJ2-1, with no clear D. Looked up from germline, CDR1 is SGHVS and CDR2 is FQNEAQ. V lost 3 bases and J 10 bases, leaving 7 bases between the germline ends. This CDR3 comprises 11 residues. The DNA for the CDR3 is TGTGCCAGCAGCTTGCGGTCCGAGCAGTTCTTC. It yields the protein CASSLRSEQFF.

The chain couples TRBV5-1 to TRBJ2-5; tentative D call: TRBD1 (5 bases). The CDR3 extends over 14 amino acids. Trimming shortened V by 1 base and J by 5 bases, and 12 bases separated the two germline ends. Germline V gene data show CDR1 as SGHRS and CDR2 as YFSETQ. CDR3 residues: CASSLYRGRETQYF. CDR3 nucleotides: TGCGCCAGCAGCTTGTATAGGGGTAGGGAGACCCAGTACTTC.

The chain links TRBV4-3 to TRBJ2-1; 10 positions match TRBD2. CDR3 length: 16 amino acids. V shed 0 bases, J shed 5 bases, and the junction held 4 bases outside the gene matches. CDR1 and CDR2 from the germline V gene are LGHNA and YSLEER. The DNA of the CDR3 is TGCGCCAGCAGCCAAGAAATAGCGGGGGGCCACAATGAGCAGTTCTTC. Protein: CASSQEIAGGHNEQFF.

The chain uses TRBV25-1 and TRBJ1-2; 8 bases fit TRBD1. Germline trimming cut 6 bases from V and 0 bases from J; bases unmatched to any gene: 3. This CDR3 comprises 14 residues. Looked up from germline, CDR1 is MGHDK and CDR2 is SYGVNS. The DNA for the CDR3 is TGTGCCAGCAGACAGGGGGGATCTAACTATGGCTACACCTTC. Amino acid sequence: CASRQGGSNYGYTF.

The V gene is TRBV6-1, the J gene TRBJ1-5; maybe TRBD1 (6 bases). Deletions cut 6 bases from V and 1 base from J, with 13 bases between. The CDR3 sequence is 15 residues long. From germline, CDR1 is MNHNS and CDR2 SASEGT. CDR3: CASRPGETSNQPQHF. CDR3 nucleotides: TGTGCCAGCAGACCAGGGGAAACGAGCAATCAGCCCCAGCATTTT.

The chain joins TRBV14 to TRBJ1-6; no reliable D call. This CDR3 has 13 amino acids. The germline V gene has CDR1 SGHDN and CDR2 FVKESK. V dropped 0 bases and J dropped 10 bases, with 7 bases sitting between them. CDR3 sequence reads: CASSQDERSPLHF. CDR3 coding DNA: TGTGCCAGCAGCCAAGATGAACGGTCACCCCTCCACTTT. The whole variable domain, filled in from reference TRBV14 and TRBJ1-6, reads EAGVTQFPSHSVIEKGQTVTLRCDPISGHDNLYWYRRVMGKEIKFLLHFVKESKQDESGMPNNRFLAERTGGTYSTLKVQPAELEDSGVYFCASSQDERSPLHFGNGTRLTVT.

The chain links TRBV18 to TRBJ1-1; D remains unclear. V was trimmed by 3 bases and J by 0 bases, leaving 8 bases between them. The CDR3 contains 14 residues. Germline loops: CDR1 KGHSH, CDR2 LQKENI. CDR3 in amino acids: CASSPEQLNTEAFF. Written as DNA, the CDR3 is TGTGCCAGCTCACCTGAACAGTTGAACACTGAAGCTTTCTTT.

The V and J genes are TRBV5-1 and TRBJ1-1; a weak D match, TRBD1 (5 bases). Trimming shortened V by 3 bases and J by 8 bases, and 14 bases separated the two germline ends. This CDR3 comprises 13 residues. Germline V lookup: CDR1 SGHRS, CDR2 YFSETQ. The CDR3 bases are TGCGCCAGCAGCTCTGGGCCAAACAGGGAAGCTTTCTTT. Residues: CASSSGPNREAFF.